This T cell receptor beta chain was identified in a study of somatic mutations in cytotoxic T cells in rheumatoid arthritis. The assay was immunoSEQ multiplex PCR, and TCRdb's table has in-frame clones only and misses some. The repertoire includes 15,000 to 20,000 clones, 65% to 75% of them detected once, and over 4% sits in the top ten. This clone was detected only a few times. This TCR came from a man aged 55 to 70 in good health. The sample comprised CD8+ T cells sorted from blood.

CDR3 DNA: TGTGCCAGCAGTGAAAACAGGGGAGAGCAGTACTTC. Its translation: CASSENRGEQYF. This sequence joins TRBV2 and TRBJ2-7; 7 bases line up with TRBD1. The V and J ends lost 2 bases and 7 bases, in that order; junction bases with no gene match: 2. The CDR3 is 12 residues long. The germline V gene has CDR1 SNHLY and CDR2 FYNNEI.